This T cell receptor (beta chain) comes out of a study of blood T cell repertoires in COVID-19. Study as a whole: In each case, the material was cDNA or gDNA derived from T cells, B-cell-depleted T cells, or PBMCs.

Some clones are missing from TCRdb's copy, which holds only in-frame ones; the method was immunoSEQ multiplex PCR. The table includes 83,000 or so clones, approximately 82% detected once. This clone was picked up one time. Sequencing was performed on peripheral blood. The receptor was isolated from a human donor in a cohort sampled during active COVID-19.

This CDR3 is CASSYASSGGSYEQYF. The CDR3 DNA reads TGTGCCAGCAGCTATGCGTCTAGCGGGGGCTCCTACGAGCAGTACTTC. The rearrangement links TRBV13 to TRBJ2-7; 10 bases are a match to TRBD2. CDR1 is PRHDT, CDR2 FYEKMQ, per germline (reference sequence). This CDR3 spans 16 amino acids. V lost 4 bases, J lost 0 bases, and 6 bases stayed unmatched.